Shown below are 11 T cell receptor beta chains from a single sample sequenced in a study of T cells in Graves' hyperthyroidism and ophthalmopathy. Amplification yielded TCR beta CDR3 regions, with RNA transcripts as the source. The primer set for the first-round RT-PCR of the TCR CDR3 was HTBI. TCRdb called the multiplex PCR reads again in MiXCR, with one record for every CDR3 protein. The sample lists some 510,000 distinct CDR3 sequences; more than 20% were seen once. What was sequenced was blood. The receptors were sampled from a man aged 18-30 years with Graves' hyperthyroidism.

The chain employs TRBV28 and TRBJ1-1, with 7 bases matching TRBD1. Germline V gene lookup returns CDR1 MDHEN and CDR2 SYDVKM. J gave up 4 bases and V 3 bases, and 8 bases lay outside the gene matches. The CDR3 runs 15 residues. The CDR3 sequence: CASSFDRVAGTEAFF. DNA for the CDR3: TGTGCCAGCAGTTTTGACAGGGTTGCGGGCACTGAAGCTTTCTTT.

This clonotype turned up a few times. This may arise from a read error, as a much more abundant clone is one base away. The V gene is TRBV28, the J gene TRBJ1-2; D unresolved. Germline CDR1 and CDR2: MDHEN and SYDVKM. There are 15 residues in the CDR3. CDR3 DNA sequence: TGTGTCAGCAGTCCACCCGATCAGGTTTACTATGGCTACACCTTC. This encodes CVSSPPDQVYYGYTF.

This clonotype was counted at least ten times. The rearrangement uses TRBV7-9 and TRBJ2-7; D call uncertain. This CDR3 spans 12 amino acids. The germline V and J ends were trimmed by 5 bases and 6 bases, with 11 bases remaining between them. Germline CDR1 and CDR2: SEHNR and FQNEAQ (reference sequence). For the CDR3, the DNA is TGTGCCAGCAGCCGTGATTTGTCCGAGCAGTACTTC. The encoded protein is CASSRDLSEQYF.

This clonotype was recorded at least ten times. The J gene is TRBJ1-2, the V gene TRBV6-4; 8 bases match TRBD1. The V and J ends lost 5 bases and 0 bases, in that order; junction bases with no gene match: 8. This CDR3 comprises 16 residues. Germline CDR1 reads MRHNA; CDR2 reads SNTAGT. DNA of the CDR3: TGTGCCAGCAGTATGTCAGGGGGCGATCCTAACTATGGCTACACCTTC. Protein product: CASSMSGGDPNYGYTF.

This clonotype was seen many times. The gene calls are TRBV12-3 or TRBV12-4 and TRBJ1-2; TRBD1 might be the D (5 bases). There are 15 residues in the CDR3. Trimming removed 5 bases from V and 3 bases from J, with 16 bases in between. CDR3 nucleotides: TGTGCCAGCAGTATCACAGGCCCCAACCACTATGGCTACACCTTC. It specifies CASSITGPNHYGYTF.

In its sample, this clonotype was seen many times. This chain joins TRBV6-5 and TRBJ1-5; a possible D gene is TRBD1 (5 bases). The CDR3 extends over 13 amino acids. The germline gives CDR1 MNHEY, CDR2 SVGAGI. The V end was cut by 6 bases, the J end by 2 bases, with 8 bases between. In nucleotides, the CDR3 is TGTGCCAGCAGAACGACAGGCAATCAGCCCCAGCATTTT. It codes for CASRTTGNQPQHF.

The chain is built from TRBV19 and TRBJ2-7, with a weak D call TRBD2 (5 bases). CDR3 length: 14 residues. Per germline, CDR1 LNHDA and CDR2 SQIVND (reference sequence). Trimming cost V 2 bases and J 4 bases, with 12 bases left between them. CDR3 nucleotide sequence: TGTGCCAGTAGTATAAAAGGAGGTCGATACGAGCAGTACTTC. This sequence encodes CASSIKGGRYEQYF.

This clonotype was counted at least ten times. The chain couples TRBV27 to TRBJ1-2; D gene ambiguous. CDR1 MNHEY and CDR2 SMNVEV come from the germline V gene (reference sequence). This CDR3 is 15 amino acids long. The V end lost 8 bases, the J end lost 1 base, and 17 bases lay between the germline ends. In DNA, the CDR3 is TGTGCCAGCCTACCCCTAAGTCAGAGTAACTATGGCTACACCTTC. Translated: CASLPLSQSNYGYTF.

This clonotype was seen repeatedly, ten times or more. This sequence joins TRBV15 and TRBJ1-1; a weak D match, TRBD1 (5 bases). The CDR3 is 15 amino acids. V was trimmed by 1 base and J by 0 bases, leaving 9 bases between them. Germline CDR1 LNHNV, CDR2 YYDKDF (reference sequence). The CDR3 region has the DNA TGTGCCACCAGCAGAGTCAGGGCGTTGAACACTGAAGCTTTCTTT. It codes for CATSRVRALNTEAFF.

This clonotype appeared a few times. The chain employs TRBV28 and TRBJ2-2, with 9 bases that match TRBD1. CDR1 is MDHEN, CDR2 SYDVKM, per germline. V was pared by 5 bases and J by 6 bases, with 7 bases of the junction left unmatched. This CDR3 spans 15 amino acids. The CDR3 DNA reads as TGTGCCAGCAGTCTGACAGGGGGACGGGCCGGGGAGCTGTTTTTT. Translating gives CASSLTGGRAGELFF.

In this sample, this clonotype turned up many times. The chain joins TRBV6-5 to TRBJ2-7, with TRBD1 matching over 8 bases. V shed 10 bases, J shed 2 bases, and the junction held 7 bases outside the gene matches. CDR1 is MNHEY, CDR2 SVGAGI, per germline. This CDR3 contains 13 residues. The CDR3 DNA is TGTGCCACGCGGGACAGGATAACCTACGAGCAGTACTTC. It yields the protein CATRDRITYEQYF.